The next 18 T cell receptor beta chains were all read from a single sample in a study of CD8 T cells in Susac syndrome. With random hexamers, reverse transcription was performed on about 0.5 to 1 ug of RNA. Using its own MiXCR run on the immunoSEQ multiplex PCR reads, TCRdb lists one record per CDR3 protein. Among about 190,000 distinct CDR3 sequences listed, 95% were seen once. The material sequenced was CD4+ T cells from PBMCs. The receptors shown here come from a human donor with Susac syndrome.

J is TRBJ1-5 and V is TRBV20-1; no clear D. Germline V gene data show CDR1 as DFQATT and CDR2 as SNEGSKA (reference sequence). This CDR3 region has 12 residues. V lost 3 bases to trimming and J lost 3 bases, with 6 bases between them. CDR3 nucleotides: TGCAGTGCTAGGGTACCCAATCAGCCCCAGCATTTT. Residues: CSARVPNQPQHF.

This chain connects TRBV12-3 or TRBV12-4 to TRBJ2-3; D might be TRBD1 (6 bases). The ends were cut back, 8 bases at V and 1 base at J, with 13 bases in the middle. The CDR3 runs 14 residues. The CDR3 DNA reads TGTGCCAGCTCACCTTCAGGGGGCACAGATACGCAGTATTTT. Amino acid sequence: CASSPSGGTDTQYF.

The genes are TRBV7-8 and TRBJ1-5; D perhaps matches TRBD1 (6 bases). The V and J ends lost 1 base and 4 bases respectively, with 11 bases between them. The CDR3 has 15 residues. Per the germline V gene, CDR1 is SGHVS and CDR2 is FQNEAQ. The CDR3 reads CASSLDRVTNQPQHF. The CDR3 DNA is TGTGCCAGCAGCTTAGACAGGGTCACTAATCAGCCCCAGCATTTT. The variable domain in full, with the rest retrieved from reference TRBV7-8 and TRBJ1-5, is GAGVSQSPRYKVAKRGQDVALRCDPISGHVSLFWYQQALGQGPEFLTYFQNEAQLDKSGLPSDRFFAERPEGSVSTLKIQRTQQEDSAVYLCASSLDRVTNQPQHFGDGTRLSIL.

CDR3 sequence reads: CSVEGRGGVTDTQYF. The CDR3 DNA reads TGCAGCGTTGAGGGTCGGGGGGGAGTCACAGATACGCAGTATTTT. V and J are TRBV29-1 and TRBJ2-3; 8 bases match TRBD2. CDR3 length: 15 amino acids. Germline V gene data show CDR1 as SQVTM and CDR2 as ANQGSEA. J lost 2 bases, V lost 3 bases, and 7 bases had no gene match.

This clonotype was seen once. The chain joins TRBV5-1 to TRBJ2-3; D gene ambiguous. The CDR3 covers 14 residues. Germline V gene data show CDR1 as SGHRS and CDR2 as YFSETQ. Trimming cost V 1 base and J 0 bases, with 6 bases left between them. CDR3 nucleotides: TGCGCCAGCAGCTTGTATGCTAGCACAGATACGCAGTATTTT. This translates into CASSLYASTDTQYF.

The V and J genes are TRBV12-3 or TRBV12-4 and TRBJ2-7; the D is unclear. Trimming removed 3 bases at V and 2 bases at J, with 11 bases between. CDR3 length equals 14 residues. CDR3 sequence reads: CASSLGLMTYEQYF. Written as DNA, the CDR3 is TGTGCCAGCAGTTTGGGGTTAATGACCTACGAGCAGTACTTC.

The chain employs TRBV3-1 and TRBJ2-1; 7 nucleotides match TRBD2. This CDR3 is built from 15 residues. CDR1 is LGHDT and CDR2 is YNNKEL in the germline V gene (reference sequence). V lost 1 base to trimming and J lost 9 bases; unmatched junction nucleotides: 9. CDR3 residues: CASSQALAAVGEQFF. In DNA, the CDR3 is TGTGCCAGCAGCCAAGCGCTAGCGGCTGTGGGTGAGCAGTTCTTC.

This sequence joins TRBV20-1 and TRBJ2-7; D possibly uses TRBD1 or TRBD2 (6 bases each). Germline V CDR1 and CDR2: DFQATT, SNEGSKA (reference sequence). Trimming took off 5 bases at V and 5 bases at J, with 19 bases between the two ends. The CDR3 contains 14 residues. The chain's CDR3 is CSAARGTKPDEQYF. CDR3 bases: TGCAGTGCTGCCCGGGGGACAAAACCGGACGAGCAGTACTTC.

The rearrangement joins TRBV5-1 to TRBJ2-3; 8 bases are shared with TRBD2. V shed 2 bases, J shed 1 base, and the junction held 9 bases outside the gene matches. The CDR3 totals 17 residues. Germline lookup yields CDR1 SGHRS and CDR2 YFSETQ. CDR3 amino acids: CASSFSPAGGRTDTQYF. In nucleotides, the CDR3 is TGCGCCAGCAGCTTTAGTCCTGCGGGGGGTCGCACAGATACGCAGTATTTT.

V is TRBV11-3 and J is TRBJ2-5; TRBD2 matches 11 bases. The CDR3 length is 15 residues. Per the germline V gene, CDR1 is SGHNT and CDR2 is YENEEA. V dropped 5 bases and J dropped 6; count of bases not matched to a gene: 8. The CDR3 region has the DNA TGTGCCAGCAGCCTCGGACTAGCGGGTCCCAAGACCCAGTACTTC. Protein product: CASSLGLAGPKTQYF.

The chain is built from TRBV19 and TRBJ2-7; D is unresolved. Germline V gives CDR1 LNHDA, CDR2 SQIVND (reference sequence). The CDR3 spans 13 residues. V shed 3 bases and J shed 5 bases, with 11 bases lying between them. Here the CDR3 reads CASSMVSSHEQYF. The CDR3 DNA is TGTGCCAGTAGTATGGTTAGCAGCCACGAGCAGTACTTC.

The rearrangement uses TRBV12-3 or TRBV12-4 and TRBJ2-3, with D perhaps matching TRBD1 or TRBD2 (7 bases each). Trimming pared 4 bases from V and 5 bases from J, leaving 16 bases between. CDR3 size: 15 residues. CDR3 DNA: TGTGCCAGCAGTTCCAGGGGGGGGGCCGGAGATACGCAGTATTTT. Its protein is CASSSRGGAGDTQYF.

The gene calls are TRBV20-1 and TRBJ1-2; 10 bases are shared with TRBD1. Germline V gene data show CDR1 as DFQATT and CDR2 as SNEGSKA (reference sequence). CDR3 length equals 14 residues. The J segment lost 6 bases and the V segment lost 3 bases, leaving 7 bases of the junction unmatched. The CDR3 here is CSASPGQGVNGYTF. The CDR3 bases are TGCAGTGCTAGTCCCGGACAGGGGGTAAATGGCTACACCTTC.

This chain links TRBV30 with TRBJ1-6; the D gene is possibly TRBD1 (5 bases). Germline CDR1 and CDR2: GTSNPN and SVGIG (reference sequence). CDR3 length equals 14 residues. With 4 bases removed from V and 8 bases from J, the gap between germline ends came to 15 bases. For the CDR3, the DNA is TGTGCCTGGATTTCGCGGTGGGGGTATTCACCCCTCCACTTT. This codes for CAWISRWGYSPLHF. Full variable domain (remainder filled in from reference TRBV30 and TRBJ1-6): SQTIHQWPATLVQPVGSPLSLECTVEGTSNPNLYWYRQAAGRGLQLLFYSVGIGQISSEVPQNLSASRPQDRQFILSSKKLLLSDSGFYLCAWISRWGYSPLHFGNGTRLTVT.

The rearrangement uses TRBV12-3 or TRBV12-4 and TRBJ2-3, with D unclear. CDR3 length: 15 amino acids. Trimming stripped 5 bases from V and 4 bases from J, with 16 bases between. CDR3: CASSARSYSPDTQYF. The DNA of the CDR3 is TGTGCCAGCAGTGCCAGATCGTACAGCCCAGATACGCAGTATTTT.

The chain couples TRBV12-3 or TRBV12-4 to TRBJ1-4; TRBD1 aligns across 7 bases. This CDR3 comprises 16 residues. V shed 5 bases, J shed 5 bases, and the junction held 11 bases outside the gene matches. The CDR3 nucleotides are TGTGCCAGCAGTCTGGGAGGGGGCGCCTACAATGAAAAACTGTTTTTT. It translates to CASSLGGGAYNEKLFF.

The J gene is TRBJ1-5, the V gene TRBV12-3 or TRBV12-4; TRBD1 might be the D (5 bases). The V gene lost 3 bases and the J gene lost 2 bases, with 8 bases spanning the gap. This CDR3 region has 14 residues. The DNA of the CDR3 is TGTGCCAGCAGTTTCAGAGGGGGCAATCAGCCCCAGCATTTT. This sequence encodes CASSFRGGNQPQHF.

The V call is TRBV14, the J call TRBJ2-1; 9 bases align to TRBD2. Germline V CDR1 and CDR2: SGHDN, FVKESK. This CDR3 is 15 amino acids long. Trimming took 2 bases from V and 4 from J; bases not matched to a gene: 3. The DNA for the CDR3 is TGTGCCAGCAGCCAACTAGCGGGGCCTTACAATGAGCAGTTCTTC. Translation: CASSQLAGPYNEQFF.